This T cell receptor (beta chain) was documented in a study of T-cell memory formation after mild COVID-19. Across the whole study: TCR clusters were mostly donor specific. General study findings and limits: Clones that contracted from day 15 to 85 were balanced CD4/CD8, while later expanders leaned CD4+. Pre-infection memory already had some responding clones, implying cross-reactive memory joined.

This clonotype was seen more than once but under ten times. What it binds is not known. TCRdb re-derived calls from the 5' RACE reads in MiXCR, one entry per CDR3 protein. The profile shows roughly 410,000 distinct CDR3 sequences, roughly 26% of them singletons. Sequenced material: PBMCs or a T cell subset sorted from them (not recorded which). The clonotype was recovered from an adult woman who had mild COVID-19 (a few samples of this study predate the infection). Cell type and time point are not known.

This CDR3 reads CASRWDSTYEQYF. CDR3 DNA: TGTGCCAGCAGGTGGGACAGTACCTACGAGCAGTACTTC. V and J are TRBV12-3 or TRBV12-4 and TRBJ2-7; 7 positions agree with TRBD1. Trimming took 6 bases from V and 2 from J; bases not matched to a gene: 4. The CDR3 runs to 13 residues.